Presented here are 6 T cell receptor beta chains from one specimen sequenced in a study of type 1 and type 2 diabetes patients. The PCR template was genomic DNA. Multiplex PCR with 30 forward and 13 reverse primers amplified the TCR beta CDR3. TCRdb reprocessed the multiplex PCR reads with MiXCR, giving one entry per CDR3 protein. The sample has 250,000 or so distinct CDR3 sequences, more than 40% seen once. Sequencing input: peripheral blood mononuclear cells (PBMCs). The receptors originated from a young man with type 2 diabetes.

The chain employs TRBV11-2 and TRBJ1-2; D unclear. This CDR3 comprises 15 residues. Per the germline V gene, CDR1 is SGHAT and CDR2 is FQNNGV. The V and J ends lost 0 bases and 6 bases respectively, with 14 bases between them. CDR3 loop: CASSLDLSAGNGYTF. In DNA, the CDR3 is TGTGCCAGCAGCTTAGATCTCAGCGCTGGGAATGGCTACACCTTC.

With respect to this clonotype: At one boundary the junction diverges from the germline segment, which might be a read error. This chain uses TRBV7-3 with TRBJ2-1; D is undetermined. This CDR3 has 13 amino acids. Germline loops: CDR1 SGHTA, CDR2 FQGTGA. CDR3 DNA sequence: TGTGCCAACAGCTTAAGTAGTCTCAATGAGCAGTTCTTC. Translating gives CANSLSSLNEQFF.

This clonotype showed up many times. J is TRBJ1-1 and V is TRBV10-3; no clear D gene. This CDR3 is built from 17 residues. Germline values: CDR1 ENHRY, CDR2 SYGVKD. V lost 6 bases to trimming and J lost 0 bases, with 20 bases between them. The CDR3 reads CAIRPQPTELMNTEAFF. In DNA, the CDR3 is TGTGCCATCAGGCCACAGCCTACAGAGCTAATGAACACTGAAGCTTTCTTT.

The chain combines TRBV6-1 with TRBJ2-7, with 10 bases matching TRBD2. CDR3 length equals 13 residues. CDR1 MNHNS and CDR2 SASEGT come from the germline V gene. With 5 bases clipped from V and 7 bases from J, the junction kept 5 bases outside the gene matches. The CDR3 loop reads CASSSPGLAEQYF. In DNA, the CDR3 is TGTGCCAGCAGTTCCCCGGGACTAGCGGAGCAGTACTTC.

This clonotype was found a few times. The chain combines TRBV30 with TRBJ1-5, with D possibly matching TRBD1 (6 bases). This CDR3 has 17 amino acids. CDR1 GTSNPN and CDR2 SVGIG come from the germline V gene (reference sequence). The V end was cut by 5 bases, the J end by 2 bases, with 22 bases between. The CDR3 nucleotides are TGTGCCTGGGCCCAAAAGGGGGTTTCTGGGGGCAATCAGCCCCAGCATTTT. Amino acids: CAWAQKGVSGGNQPQHF.

This clonotype was seen more than once but under ten times. V is TRBV13 and J is TRBJ2-7, with TRBD2 matching over 8 bases. V shed 4 bases, J shed 7 bases, and the junction held 9 bases outside the gene matches. Germline assignment: CDR1 PRHDT and CDR2 FYEKMQ (reference sequence). This CDR3 spans 14 amino acids. The CDR3 DNA sequence: TGTGCCAGCAGCTCCACTAGCGGACTAGGAGAGCAGTACTTC. Protein product: CASSSTSGLGEQYF.